One sample yielded the 27 T cell receptor beta chains listed below, sequenced in a study of blood T cell repertoires in COVID-19. The protocol was immunoSEQ multiplex PCR, while the TCRdb copy is restricted to in-frame clones and leaves out a portion. The profile shows approximately 140,000 clones, 87% of them singletons. Source material: peripheral blood. The source is a woman aged 60-70 years with active or convalescent COVID-19.

This clone showed up just a few times. The chain links TRBV25-1 to TRBJ1-5; D uncertain. The V end lost 6 bases, the J end lost 0 bases, and 9 bases lay between the germline ends. This CDR3 is built from 14 residues. Germline V gene lookup returns CDR1 MGHDK and CDR2 SYGVNS. CDR3 in DNA: TGTGCCAGCAGCGAGAACTATAGCAATCAGCCCCAGCATTTT. Translated, it gives CASSENYSNQPQHF.

This clone was picked up a small number of times. Additional DNA sequences in this sample encode the identical CDR3. The rearrangement links TRBV12-3 or TRBV12-4 to TRBJ1-5; D gene uncertain. The CDR3 totals 13 residues. The V end lost 3 bases, the J end lost 4 bases, and 7 bases lay between the germline ends. The CDR3 reads CASSFAGNQPQHF. The CDR3 DNA reads TGTGCCAGCAGTTTCGCGGGTAATCAGCCCCAGCATTTT.

This clone appeared once. This chain links TRBV2 with TRBJ1-5; 9 bases align to TRBD1. Trimming removed 6 bases from V and 6 bases from J; junction bases left unmatched: 9. Germline CDR1 SNHLY, CDR2 FYNNEI. The CDR3 runs 15 residues. CDR3 loop: CASSAGTGSGQPQHF. In nucleotides, the CDR3 is TGTGCCAGCAGCGCCGGGACAGGGTCAGGTCAGCCCCAGCATTTT.

The chain couples TRBV9 to TRBJ1-1; D not resolved. Germline lookup yields CDR1 SGDLS and CDR2 YYNGEE. The CDR3 extends over 15 amino acids. Trimming took 3 bases from V and 1 from J, leaving 13 bases between them. This chain's CDR3 is CASSGPPTANTEAFF. CDR3 coding DNA: TGTGCCAGCAGCGGACCCCCCACAGCGAACACTGAAGCTTTCTTT.

The chain links TRBV10-3 to TRBJ2-3; 10 bases line up with TRBD1. After removal of 6 bases from V and 4 bases from J, the junction contained 13 bases not matched to a gene. The germline CDR1 and CDR2 sequences are ENHRY and SYGVKD. CDR3 length: 17 residues. The CDR3, as DNA: TGTGCCATCAGCCCCGGGACAGGGGCGAAACCCGCAGATACGCAGTATTTT. Translating it yields CAISPGTGAKPADTQYF.

J is TRBJ1-6 and V is TRBV19; 9 nucleotides match TRBD1. V lost 9 bases, J lost 6 bases, and 9 bases stayed unmatched. CDR1 LNHDA and CDR2 SQIVND come from the germline V gene (reference sequence). The CDR3 is made up of 15 amino acids. CDR3: CASEPGTGRNSPLHF. CDR3 DNA sequence: TGTGCCAGCGAGCCGGGGACAGGGCGTAATTCACCCCTCCACTTT.

The chain couples TRBV7-2 to TRBJ1-2, with D possibly being TRBD1 (6 bases). The CDR3 totals 15 residues. Germline-derived CDR1 and CDR2 are SGHTA and FQGNSA. Trimming shortened V by 4 bases and J by 2 bases, and 14 bases separated the two germline ends. CDR3 nucleotides: TGTGCCAGCAGCTCGACTCTGACAGGCAACTATGGCTACACCTTC. Its protein is CASSSTLTGNYGYTF.

The V gene is TRBV6-6, the J gene TRBJ2-1; 9 nucleotides align to TRBD1. Germline-derived CDR1 and CDR2 are MNHNY and SVGAGI (reference sequence). Trimming took 2 bases from V and 6 from J; bases not matched to a gene: 8. The CDR3 is 16 residues long. CDR3 bases: TGTGCCAGCAGTTACACAGGACAGGGGTACGCCAATGAGCAGTTCTTC. It encodes CASSYTGQGYANEQFF.

This clone was observed once. This chain joins TRBV15 and TRBJ2-2, with D maybe TRBD1 (7 bases). This CDR3 has 18 residues. The V end lost 1 base, the J end lost 4 bases, and 19 bases lay between the germline ends. CDR1 and CDR2 from the germline V gene are LNHNV and YYDKDF (reference sequence). CDR3 coding DNA: TGTGCCACCAGCAGAGTGAGGCCAGGGGGGAAAACCACCGGGGAGCTGTTTTTT. Protein: CATSRVRPGGKTTGELFF.

This chain links TRBV5-1 with TRBJ1-1; tentatively, D is TRBD1 (6 bases). The CDR3 covers 12 residues. V was pared by 2 bases and J by 5 bases, with 7 bases between. Germline V lookup: CDR1 SGHRS, CDR2 YFSETQ. Written as DNA, the CDR3 is TGCGCCAGCAGCTTAGGACAGACTGAAGCTTTCTTT. Translation: CASSLGQTEAFF.

V is TRBV19 and J is TRBJ1-4; D ambiguous. Germline V lookup: CDR1 LNHDA, CDR2 SQIVND (reference sequence). The CDR3 has 12 residues. V was trimmed by 1 base and J by 8 bases, leaving 5 bases between them. The CDR3 region is CASSIVGEKLFF. CDR3 coding DNA: TGTGCCAGTAGTATAGTCGGGGAAAAACTGTTTTTT.

The chain recombines TRBV6-5 with TRBJ2-5, with D possibly matching TRBD1 (6 bases). V gave up 4 bases and J gave up 5 bases, with 14 bases separating them. Germline CDR1 is MNHEY and CDR2 is SVGAGI. This CDR3 contains 14 residues. This CDR3 is CASSFHDRPETQYF. The CDR3 DNA follows: TGTGCCAGCAGTTTCCACGACAGGCCCGAGACCCAGTACTTC.

The chain joins TRBV19 to TRBJ1-4; 10 nucleotides agree with TRBD1. This CDR3 is 15 amino acids long. Unmatched junction bases numbered 6, after V lost 3 bases and J lost 8 bases. CDR1 is LNHDA and CDR2 is SQIVND in the germline V gene (reference sequence). The CDR3 here is CASSMPRTGGEKLFF. The CDR3 coding sequence is TGTGCCAGTAGTATGCCCAGGACAGGGGGAGAAAAACTGTTTTTT. Supplemented by reference TRBV19 and TRBJ1-4, the full variable domain reads DGGITQSPKYLFRKEGQNVTLSCEQNLNHDAMYWYRQDPGQGLRLIYYSQIVNDFQKGDIAEGYSVSREKKESFPLTVTSAQKNPTAFYLCASSMPRTGGEKLFFGSGTQLSVL.

The V gene is TRBV13, the J gene TRBJ2-7; 13 bases agree with TRBD2. V trimming: 5 bases; J trimming: 3 bases; junction bases outside the gene matches: 4. Germline V gene lookup returns CDR1 PRHDT and CDR2 FYEKMQ (reference sequence). The CDR3 is 15 residues long. CDR3 sequence: CASSNTSGGVYEQYF. DNA of the CDR3: TGTGCCAGCAGCAATACTAGCGGGGGGGTCTACGAGCAGTACTTC.

This chain joins TRBV13 and TRBJ2-2; D call uncertain. Germline CDR1 PRHDT, CDR2 FYEKMQ (reference sequence). The V and J ends lost 2 bases and 0 bases respectively, with 4 bases between them. The CDR3 is made up of 14 amino acids. Written as DNA, the CDR3 is TGTGCCAGCAGCTTACCCTCGAACACCGGGGAGCTGTTTTTT. It encodes CASSLPSNTGELFF.

The rearrangement uses TRBV29-1 and TRBJ1-1, with D possibly matching TRBD1 (6 bases). The CDR3 has 14 residues. With 3 bases removed from V and 8 bases from J, the gap between germline ends came to 19 bases. Germline V gives CDR1 SQVTM, CDR2 ANQGSEA. Written as DNA, the CDR3 is TGCAGCGTTGAGCCACAGGGAGGGGGGTCAGAAGCTTTCTTT. Protein sequence: CSVEPQGGGSEAFF.

The gene calls are TRBV3-1 (or the pseudogene TRBV3-2) and TRBJ2-7; weak D call: TRBD1 (6 bases). This CDR3 is built from 13 residues. The germline gives CDR1 LGHDT, CDR2 YNNKEL (reference sequence). The V end was cut by 1 base, the J end by 9 bases, with 13 bases between. The CDR3 DNA sequence: TGTGCCAGCAGCCAAGGTCTGGGGGCTGGGCAGTACTTC. Its protein is CASSQGLGAGQYF.

The chain combines TRBV6-2 or TRBV6-3 with TRBJ1-3; a possible D gene is TRBD1 (5 bases). Germline V gene data show CDR1 as MNHEY and CDR2 as SVGEGT. The CDR3 is 16 amino acids. The V end was cut by 8 bases, the J end by 0 bases, with 17 bases between. As DNA, the CDR3 is TGTGCCAGCCGCCGTTGGGGACTGAACTCTGGAAACACCATATATTTT. Residues: CASRRWGLNSGNTIYF.

The V call is TRBV5-6, the J call TRBJ1-6, with D unclear. The germline CDR1 and CDR2 sequences are SGHDT and YYEEEE. CDR3 length: 16 residues. V gave up 4 bases and J gave up 10 bases, with 21 bases separating them. CDR3 residues: CASSVAGGRTSSPLHF. The DNA of the CDR3 is TGTGCCAGCAGCGTAGCCGGAGGGCGGACTAGCTCACCCCTCCACTTT. The complete variable domain, with remaining parts taken from reference TRBV5-6 and TRBJ1-6, reads DAGVTQSPTHLIKTRGQQVTLRCSPKSGHDTVSWYQQALGQGPQFIFQYYEEEERQRGNFPDRFSGHQFPNYSSELNVNALLLGDSALYLCASSVAGGRTSSPLHFGNGTRLTVT.

This chain connects TRBV6-5 to TRBJ1-2; D is possibly TRBD1 (6 bases). The ends were cut back, 7 bases at V and 1 base at J, with 10 bases in the middle. Germline CDR1 reads MNHEY; CDR2 reads SVGAGI. The CDR3 extends over 13 amino acids. This CDR3 reads CASTLDSNYGYTF. As DNA, the CDR3 is TGTGCCAGCACATTGGACAGTAACTATGGCTACACCTTC.

The V gene is TRBV9, the J gene TRBJ1-1; 7 nucleotides align to TRBD1. Germline V gene sequence: CDR1 SGDLS, CDR2 YYNGEE. Unmatched junction bases numbered 9, after V lost 4 bases and J lost 3 bases. The CDR3 is made up of 15 amino acids. Written as DNA, the CDR3 is TGTGCCAGCAGCCCCGGGGACAGTAGGGACACTGAAGCTTTCTTT. It is translated as CASSPGDSRDTEAFF.

V is TRBV9 and J is TRBJ2-7, with 9 bases identical to TRBD2. The CDR3 spans 15 residues. CDR1 and CDR2 from the germline V gene are SGDLS and YYNGEE. V lost 0 bases and J lost 5; bases outside the gene matches: 6. DNA of the CDR3: TGTGCCAGCAGCGTAGGGGGGACTAGCATCCACGAGCAGTACTTC. Translating it yields CASSVGGTSIHEQYF.

In this sample, this clone turned up a few times. The V call is TRBV6-5, the J call TRBJ2-2; D gene uncertain. The CDR3 length is 14 residues. The V end was cut by 8 bases, the J end by 2 bases, with 12 bases between. Germline V CDR1 and CDR2: MNHEY, SVGAGI. The CDR3 here is CASRRNGNTGELFF. CDR3 in DNA: TGTGCCAGCCGGAGAAACGGCAACACCGGGGAGCTGTTTTTT.

This chain uses TRBV7-9 with TRBJ1-3, with D unresolved. V was cut by 7 bases and J by 2 bases, with 12 bases left in between. CDR1 SEHNR and CDR2 FQNEAQ come from the germline V gene (reference sequence). CDR3 length: 14 amino acids. The CDR3 reads CASTSTVAGNTIYF. The DNA of the CDR3 is TGTGCCAGCACCTCTACTGTTGCTGGAAACACCATATATTTT.

The V call is TRBV7-2, the J call TRBJ1-2, with 8 bases aligning to TRBD1. The V segment lost 4 bases and the J segment 7 bases; nucleotides outside the gene matches: 8. CDR3 size: 14 residues. Germline loops: CDR1 SGHTA, CDR2 FQGNSA. The CDR3 bases are TGTGCCAGCAGCTCTCGACAGGGGAGGAGTGGCTACACCTTC. It yields the protein CASSSRQGRSGYTF.

This clone was counted a single time. The chain is built from TRBV7-9 and TRBJ2-1; D is ambiguous. V was pared by 1 base and J by 7 bases, with 8 bases between. Germline-derived CDR1 and CDR2 are SEHNR and FQNEAQ (reference sequence). The CDR3 is 13 amino acids. CDR3 residues: CASSLGAVNEQFF. Here the CDR3 DNA reads TGTGCCAGCAGCTTAGGGGCAGTTAATGAGCAGTTCTTC.

This chain connects TRBV6-2 or TRBV6-3 to TRBJ2-7; D is perhaps TRBD2 (6 bases). Germline lookup yields CDR1 MNHEY and CDR2 SVGEGT. This CDR3 contains 17 residues. Trimming removed 4 bases from V and 2 bases from J, with 21 bases in between. CDR3 sequence (DNA): TGTGCCAGCAGTTTTTTTCTCCCCGGCGGGGCCGCCTACGAGCAGTACTTC. This sequence encodes CASSFFLPGGAAYEQYF.